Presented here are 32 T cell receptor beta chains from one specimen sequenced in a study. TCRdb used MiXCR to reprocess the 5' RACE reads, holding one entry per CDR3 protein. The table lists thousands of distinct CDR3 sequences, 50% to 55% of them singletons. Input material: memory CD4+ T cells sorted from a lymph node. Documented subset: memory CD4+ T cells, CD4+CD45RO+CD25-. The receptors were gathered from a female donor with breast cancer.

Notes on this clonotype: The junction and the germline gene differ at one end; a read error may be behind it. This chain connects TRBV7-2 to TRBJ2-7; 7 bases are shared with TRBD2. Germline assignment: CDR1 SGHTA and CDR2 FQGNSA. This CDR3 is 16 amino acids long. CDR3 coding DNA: TGTGCCTGCAGCCAGCCCGGGACCAGCGGGATGGTAGGGCAGTACTTC. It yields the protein CACSQPGTSGMVGQYF.

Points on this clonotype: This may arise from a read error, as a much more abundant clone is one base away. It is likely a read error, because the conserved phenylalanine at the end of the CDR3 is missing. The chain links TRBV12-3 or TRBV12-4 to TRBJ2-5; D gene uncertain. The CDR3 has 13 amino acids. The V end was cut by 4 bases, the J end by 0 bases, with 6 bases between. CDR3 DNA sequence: TGTGCCAGCAGTTCAGATAACCAAGAGACCCAGTACCTC. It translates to CASSSDNQETQYL.

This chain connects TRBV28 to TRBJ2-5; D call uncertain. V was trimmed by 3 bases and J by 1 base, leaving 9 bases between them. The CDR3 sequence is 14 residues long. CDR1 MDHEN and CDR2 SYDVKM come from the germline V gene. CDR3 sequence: CASSFRAGQETQYF. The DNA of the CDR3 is TGTGCCAGCAGTTTTCGGGCAGGCCAAGAGACCCAGTACTTC.

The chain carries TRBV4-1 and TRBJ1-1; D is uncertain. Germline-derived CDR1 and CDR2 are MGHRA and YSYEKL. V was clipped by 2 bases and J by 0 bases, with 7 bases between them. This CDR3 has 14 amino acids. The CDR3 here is CASSQMGMNTEAFF. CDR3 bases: TGCGCCAGCAGCCAAATGGGGATGAACACTGAAGCTTTCTTT.

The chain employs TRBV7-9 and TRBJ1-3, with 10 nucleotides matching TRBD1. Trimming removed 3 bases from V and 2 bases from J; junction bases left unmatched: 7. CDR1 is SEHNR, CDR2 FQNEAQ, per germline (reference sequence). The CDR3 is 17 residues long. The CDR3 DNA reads TGTGCCAGCAGCTTTTCCTCTGGGACAGGGGCTGGAAACACCATATATTTT. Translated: CASSFSSGTGAGNTIYF.

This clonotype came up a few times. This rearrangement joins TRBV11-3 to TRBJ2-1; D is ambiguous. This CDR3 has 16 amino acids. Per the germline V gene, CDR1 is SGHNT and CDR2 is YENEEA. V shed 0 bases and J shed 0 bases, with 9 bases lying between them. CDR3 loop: CASSLDPGASYNEQFF. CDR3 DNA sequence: TGTGCCAGCAGCTTAGACCCGGGCGCCTCCTACAATGAGCAGTTCTTC.

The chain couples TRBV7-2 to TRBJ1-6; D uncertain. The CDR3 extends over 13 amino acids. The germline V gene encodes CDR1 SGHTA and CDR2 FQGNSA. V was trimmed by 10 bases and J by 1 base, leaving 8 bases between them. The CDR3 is CATHESYNSPLHF. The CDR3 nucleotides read TGTGCCACCCATGAGTCCTATAATTCACCCCTCCACTTT.

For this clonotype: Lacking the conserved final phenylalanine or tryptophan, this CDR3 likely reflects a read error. CDR3 nucleotide sequence: TGTGCCAGCAGTCGTGATTTGAACACTGAAGCTTTCTCT. Translating gives CASSRDLNTEAFS. The chain recombines TRBV12-3 or TRBV12-4 with TRBJ1-1; no reliable D call. Trimming pared 5 bases from V and 0 bases from J, leaving 7 bases between. This CDR3 is built from 13 residues.

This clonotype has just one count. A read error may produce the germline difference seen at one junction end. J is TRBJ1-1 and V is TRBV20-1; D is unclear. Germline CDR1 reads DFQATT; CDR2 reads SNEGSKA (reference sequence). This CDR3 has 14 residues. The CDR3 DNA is TGCAGTGCTCAAGAGGGCTTCCAGAACACCGAAGCTTTCTTT. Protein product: CSAQEGFQNTEAFF.

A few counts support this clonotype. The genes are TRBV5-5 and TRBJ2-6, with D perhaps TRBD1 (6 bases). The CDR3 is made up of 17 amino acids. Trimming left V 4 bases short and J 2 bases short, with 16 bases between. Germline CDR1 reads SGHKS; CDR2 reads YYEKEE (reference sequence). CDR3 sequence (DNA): TGTGCCAGCAGCCCGAAACAGGGTTTAGCTGGGGCCAACGTCCTGACTTTC. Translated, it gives CASSPKQGLAGANVLTF.

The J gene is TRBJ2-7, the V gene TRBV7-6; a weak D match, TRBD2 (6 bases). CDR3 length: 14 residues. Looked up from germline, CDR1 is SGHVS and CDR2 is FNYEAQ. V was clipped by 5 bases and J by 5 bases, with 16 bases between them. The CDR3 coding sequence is TGTGCCAGCAGCGGCCCGGGACTCGGCCACGAGCAGTACTTC. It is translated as CASSGPGLGHEQYF. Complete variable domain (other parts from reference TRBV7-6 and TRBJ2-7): GAGVSQSPRYKVTKRGQDVALRCDPISGHVSLYWYRQALGQGPEFLTYFNYEAQQDKSGLPNDRFSAERPEGSISTLTIQRTEQRDSAMYRCASSGPGLGHEQYFGPGTRLTVT.

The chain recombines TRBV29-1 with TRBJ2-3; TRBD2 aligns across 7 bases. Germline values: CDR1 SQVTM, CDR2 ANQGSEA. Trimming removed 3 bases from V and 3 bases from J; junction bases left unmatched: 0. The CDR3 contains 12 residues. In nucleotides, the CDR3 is TGCAGCGTTGAGCGGGGGACAGATACGCAGTATTTT. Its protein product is CSVERGTDTQYF.

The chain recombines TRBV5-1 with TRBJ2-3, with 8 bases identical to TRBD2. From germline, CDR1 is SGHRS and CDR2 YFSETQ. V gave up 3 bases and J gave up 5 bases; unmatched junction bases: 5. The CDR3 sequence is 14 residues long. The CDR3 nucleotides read TGCGCCAGCAGCTCCGGGACTAGTCAAGATACGCAGTATTTT. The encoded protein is CASSSGTSQDTQYF. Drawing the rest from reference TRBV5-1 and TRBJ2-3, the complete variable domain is KAGVTQTPRYLIKTRGQQVTLSCSPISGHRSVSWYQQTPGQGLQFLFEYFSETQRNKGNFPGRFSGRQFSNSRSEMNVSTLELGDSALYLCASSSGTSQDTQYFGPGTRLTVL.

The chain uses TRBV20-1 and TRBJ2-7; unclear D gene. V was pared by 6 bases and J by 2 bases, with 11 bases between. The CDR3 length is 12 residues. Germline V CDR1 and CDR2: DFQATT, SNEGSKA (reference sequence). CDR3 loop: CSALGATYEQYF. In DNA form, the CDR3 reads TGCAGTGCCCTGGGCGCTACCTACGAGCAGTACTTC.

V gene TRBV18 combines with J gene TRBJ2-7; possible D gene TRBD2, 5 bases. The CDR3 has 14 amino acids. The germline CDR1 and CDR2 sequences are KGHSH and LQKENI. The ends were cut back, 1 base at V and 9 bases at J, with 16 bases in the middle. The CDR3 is CASSPQASLSGQYF. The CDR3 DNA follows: TGTGCCAGCTCACCACAGGCCAGCTTGAGCGGGCAGTACTTC.

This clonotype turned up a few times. This CDR3 is CASRDSLNTEAFF. As DNA, the CDR3 is TGTGCCAGCAGGGACAGTCTGAACACTGAAGCTTTCTTT. The chain has TRBV6-5 and TRBJ1-1; D perhaps matches TRBD1 (6 bases). Germline values: CDR1 MNHEY, CDR2 SVGAGI. The length of the CDR3 is 13 residues. Trimming removed 6 bases from V and 0 bases from J, with 8 bases in between.

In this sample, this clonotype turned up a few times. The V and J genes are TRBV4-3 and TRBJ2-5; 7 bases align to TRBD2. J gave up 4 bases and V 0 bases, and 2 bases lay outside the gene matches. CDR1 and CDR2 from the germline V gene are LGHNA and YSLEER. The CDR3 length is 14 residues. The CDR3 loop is CASSQEWGGETQYF. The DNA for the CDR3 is TGCGCCAGCAGCCAAGAATGGGGGGGAGAGACCCAGTACTTC.

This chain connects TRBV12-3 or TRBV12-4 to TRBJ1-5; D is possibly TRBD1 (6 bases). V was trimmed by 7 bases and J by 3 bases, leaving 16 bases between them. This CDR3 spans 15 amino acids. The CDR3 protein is CASNSLGGPNQPQHF. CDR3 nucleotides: TGTGCCAGCAACTCCCTGGGGGGGCCCAATCAGCCCCAGCATTTT.

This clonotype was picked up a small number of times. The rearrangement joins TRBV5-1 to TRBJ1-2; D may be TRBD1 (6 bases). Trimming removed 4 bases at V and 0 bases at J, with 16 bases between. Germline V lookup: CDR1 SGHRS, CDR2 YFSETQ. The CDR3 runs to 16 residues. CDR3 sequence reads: CASSGGDKTANYGYTF. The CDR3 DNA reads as TGCGCCAGCAGCGGGGGGGACAAGACCGCTAACTATGGCTACACCTTC.

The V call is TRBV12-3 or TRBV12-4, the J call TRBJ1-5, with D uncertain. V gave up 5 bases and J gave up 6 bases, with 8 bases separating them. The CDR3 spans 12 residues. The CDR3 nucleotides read TGTGCCAGCAGTGAGGGTCGTCAGCCCCAGCATTTT. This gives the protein CASSEGRQPQHF.

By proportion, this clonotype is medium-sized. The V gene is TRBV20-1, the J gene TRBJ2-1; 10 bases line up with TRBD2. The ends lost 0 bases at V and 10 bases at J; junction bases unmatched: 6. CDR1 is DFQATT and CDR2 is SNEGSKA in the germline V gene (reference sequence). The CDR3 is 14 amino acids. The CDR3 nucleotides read TGCAGTGCTAGAGATCCTAGCGGGAGTTGGGAGCAGTTCTTC. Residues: CSARDPSGSWEQFF.

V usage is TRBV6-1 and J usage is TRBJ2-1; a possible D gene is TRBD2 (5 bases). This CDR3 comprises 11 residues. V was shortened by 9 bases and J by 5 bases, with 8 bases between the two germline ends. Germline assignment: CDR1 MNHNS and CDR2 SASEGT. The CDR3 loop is CARGAHNEQFF. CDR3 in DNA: TGTGCCAGGGGAGCCCACAATGAGCAGTTCTTC.

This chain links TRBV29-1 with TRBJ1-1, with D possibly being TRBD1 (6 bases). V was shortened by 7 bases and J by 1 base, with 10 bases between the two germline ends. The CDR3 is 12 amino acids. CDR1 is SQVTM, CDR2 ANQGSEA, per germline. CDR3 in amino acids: CSGKTGNTEAFF. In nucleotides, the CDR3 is TGCAGCGGAAAGACAGGGAACACTGAAGCTTTCTTT.

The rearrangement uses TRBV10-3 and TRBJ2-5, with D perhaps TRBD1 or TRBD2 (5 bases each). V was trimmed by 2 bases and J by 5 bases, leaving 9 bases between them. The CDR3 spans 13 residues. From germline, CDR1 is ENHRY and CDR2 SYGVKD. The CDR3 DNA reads TGTGCCATCAGTGAGGGGGGAGCGGAGACCCAGTACTTC. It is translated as CAISEGGAETQYF.

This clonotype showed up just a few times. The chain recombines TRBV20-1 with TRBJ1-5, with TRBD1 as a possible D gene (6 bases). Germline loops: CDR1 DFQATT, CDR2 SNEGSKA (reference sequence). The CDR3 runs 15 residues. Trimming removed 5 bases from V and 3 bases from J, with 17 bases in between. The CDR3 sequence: CSAEEGGSTNQPQHF. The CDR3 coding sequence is TGCAGTGCTGAAGAAGGGGGTAGTACCAATCAGCCCCAGCATTTT.

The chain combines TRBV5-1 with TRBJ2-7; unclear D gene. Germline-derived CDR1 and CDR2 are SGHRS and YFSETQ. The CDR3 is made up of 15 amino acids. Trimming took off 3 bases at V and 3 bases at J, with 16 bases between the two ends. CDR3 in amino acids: CASSYSPGSLYEQYF. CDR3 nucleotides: TGCGCCAGCAGCTATTCCCCGGGCAGCCTCTACGAGCAGTACTTC.

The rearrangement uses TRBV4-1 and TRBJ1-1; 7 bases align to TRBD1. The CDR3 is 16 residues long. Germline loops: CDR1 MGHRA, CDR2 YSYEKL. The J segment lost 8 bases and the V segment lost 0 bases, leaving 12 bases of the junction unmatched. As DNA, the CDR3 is TGCGCCAGCAGCCAAGAACCCTGGTCAGGGGGATCCGAAGCTTTCTTT. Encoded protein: CASSQEPWSGGSEAFF.

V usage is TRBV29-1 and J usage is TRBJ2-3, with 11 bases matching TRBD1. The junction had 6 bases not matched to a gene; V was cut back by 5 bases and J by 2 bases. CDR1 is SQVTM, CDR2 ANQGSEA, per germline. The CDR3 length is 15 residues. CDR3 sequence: CSVIGQGAITDTQYF. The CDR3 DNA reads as TGCAGCGTTATCGGACAGGGGGCAATCACAGATACGCAGTATTTT.

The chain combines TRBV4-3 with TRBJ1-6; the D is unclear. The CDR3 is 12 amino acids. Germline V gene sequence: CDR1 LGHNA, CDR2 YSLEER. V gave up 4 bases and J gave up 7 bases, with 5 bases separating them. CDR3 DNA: TGCGCCAGCAGCCGCTCAAATTCACCCCTCCACTTT. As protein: CASSRSNSPLHF.

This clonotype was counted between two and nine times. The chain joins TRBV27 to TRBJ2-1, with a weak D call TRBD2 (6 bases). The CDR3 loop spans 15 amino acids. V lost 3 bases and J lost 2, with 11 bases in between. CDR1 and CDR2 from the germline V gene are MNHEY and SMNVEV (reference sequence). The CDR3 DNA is TGTGCCAGCAGTTTCCAAGGAGGGGCCTACAATGAGCAGTTCTTC. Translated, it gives CASSFQGGAYNEQFF.

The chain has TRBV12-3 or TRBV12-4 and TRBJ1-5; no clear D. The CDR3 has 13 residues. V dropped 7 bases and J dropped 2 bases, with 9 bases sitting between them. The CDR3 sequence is CASKGSGNQPQHF. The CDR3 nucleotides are TGTGCCAGCAAGGGATCGGGCAATCAGCCCCAGCATTTT.

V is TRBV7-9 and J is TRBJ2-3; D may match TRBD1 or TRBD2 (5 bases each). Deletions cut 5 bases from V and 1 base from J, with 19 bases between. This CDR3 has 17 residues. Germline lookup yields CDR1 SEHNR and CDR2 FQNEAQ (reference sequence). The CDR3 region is CASSPARDGQGTDTQYF. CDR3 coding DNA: TGTGCCAGCAGCCCTGCCAGGGACGGGCAGGGCACAGATACGCAGTATTTT.